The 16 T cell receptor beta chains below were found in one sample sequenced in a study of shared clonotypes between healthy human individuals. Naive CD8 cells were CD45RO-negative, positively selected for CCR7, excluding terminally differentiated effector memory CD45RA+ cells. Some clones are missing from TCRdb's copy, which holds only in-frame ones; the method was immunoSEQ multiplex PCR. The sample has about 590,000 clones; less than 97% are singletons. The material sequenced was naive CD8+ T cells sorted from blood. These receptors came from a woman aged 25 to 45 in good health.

The DNA for the CDR3 is TGTGCCAGCAGTATCAGGGGCCCTGGGGCCAACGTCCTGACTTTC. This gives the protein CASSIRGPGANVLTF. The V and J genes are TRBV27 and TRBJ2-6; TRBD1 is a possible D gene (6 bases). The CDR3 runs 15 residues. Germline V CDR1 and CDR2: MNHEY, SMNVEV (reference sequence). V lost 5 bases, J lost 2 bases, and 10 bases lay in between.

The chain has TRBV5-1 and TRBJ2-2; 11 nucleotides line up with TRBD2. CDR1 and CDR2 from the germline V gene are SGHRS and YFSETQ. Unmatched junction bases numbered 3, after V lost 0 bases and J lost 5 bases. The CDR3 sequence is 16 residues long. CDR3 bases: TGCGCCAGCAGCTTGGCCACTAGCGGGAGAACCGGGGAGCTGTTTTTT. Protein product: CASSLATSGRTGELFF.

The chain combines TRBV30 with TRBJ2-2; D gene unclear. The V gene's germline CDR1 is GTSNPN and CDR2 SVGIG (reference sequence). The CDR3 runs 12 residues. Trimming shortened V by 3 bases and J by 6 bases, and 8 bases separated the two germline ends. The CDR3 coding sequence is TGTGCCTGGAGCTACAGCGCCGGGGAGCTGTTTTTT. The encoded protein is CAWSYSAGELFF.

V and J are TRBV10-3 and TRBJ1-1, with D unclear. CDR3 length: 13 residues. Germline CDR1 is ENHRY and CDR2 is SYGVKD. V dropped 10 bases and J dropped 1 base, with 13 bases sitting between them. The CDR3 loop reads CATAYRGNTEAFF. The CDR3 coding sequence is TGTGCCACCGCGTACCGGGGGAACACTGAAGCTTTCTTT.

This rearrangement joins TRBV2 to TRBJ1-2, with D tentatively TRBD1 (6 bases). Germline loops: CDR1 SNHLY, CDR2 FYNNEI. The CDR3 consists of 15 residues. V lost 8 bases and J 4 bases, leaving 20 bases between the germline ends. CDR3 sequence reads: CASLEEGGSGYGYTF. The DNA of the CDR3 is TGTGCCAGCCTCGAGGAGGGGGGTTCAGGCTATGGCTACACCTTC.

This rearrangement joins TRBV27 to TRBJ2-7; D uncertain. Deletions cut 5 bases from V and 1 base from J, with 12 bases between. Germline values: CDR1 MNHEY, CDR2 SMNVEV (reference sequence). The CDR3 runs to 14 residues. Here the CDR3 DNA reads TGTGCCAGCAGTCCGGCAGGACCGTCCTACGAGCAGTACTTC. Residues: CASSPAGPSYEQYF.

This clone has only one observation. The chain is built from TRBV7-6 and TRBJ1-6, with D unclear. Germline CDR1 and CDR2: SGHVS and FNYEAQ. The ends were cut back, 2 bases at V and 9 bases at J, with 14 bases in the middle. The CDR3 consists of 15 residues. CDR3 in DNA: TGTGCCAGCAGCTTATTTTCTTCGGGAGGTTCACCCCTCCACTTT. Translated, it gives CASSLFSSGGSPLHF.

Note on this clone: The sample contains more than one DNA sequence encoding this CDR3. This chain's CDR3 is CASSLGTSVYEQYF. The CDR3, as DNA: TGTGCCAGCAGCTTAGGGACTAGCGTCTACGAGCAGTACTTC. This chain links TRBV13 with TRBJ2-7; TRBD2 matches at 8 bases. Trimming cost V 0 bases and J 3 bases; bases outside gene matches: 1. Germline assignment: CDR1 PRHDT and CDR2 FYEKMQ (reference sequence). The CDR3 sequence is 14 residues long.

In DNA, the CDR3 is TGTGCCAGCAGCTTGTATGAGTCTCACCAAGAGACCCAGTACTTC. Its translation is CASSLYESHQETQYF. This rearrangement joins TRBV5-4 to TRBJ2-5; D is ambiguous. The CDR3 has 15 residues. Trimming removed 1 base from V and 0 bases from J, with 10 bases in between. Germline CDR1 is SGHNT and CDR2 is YYREEE (reference sequence).

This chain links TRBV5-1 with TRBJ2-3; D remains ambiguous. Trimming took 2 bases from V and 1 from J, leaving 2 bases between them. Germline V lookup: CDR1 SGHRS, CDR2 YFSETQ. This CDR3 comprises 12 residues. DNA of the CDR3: TGCGCCAGCAGCTTCCGCACAGATACGCAGTATTTT. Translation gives CASSFRTDTQYF.

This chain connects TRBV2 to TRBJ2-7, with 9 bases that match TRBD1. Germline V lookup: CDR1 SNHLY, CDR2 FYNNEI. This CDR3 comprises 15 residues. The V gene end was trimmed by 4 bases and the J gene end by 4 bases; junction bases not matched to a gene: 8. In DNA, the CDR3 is TGTGCCAGCAGTGGTTTTTCGGGACAGGGTTACGAGCAGTACTTC. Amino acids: CASSGFSGQGYEQYF.

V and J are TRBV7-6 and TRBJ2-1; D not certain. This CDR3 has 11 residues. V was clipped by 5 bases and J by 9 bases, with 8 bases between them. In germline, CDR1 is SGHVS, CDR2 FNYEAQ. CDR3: CASSAGGEQFF. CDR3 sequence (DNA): TGTGCCAGCAGCGCAGGCGGTGAGCAGTTCTTC. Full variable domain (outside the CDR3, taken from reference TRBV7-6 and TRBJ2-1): GAGVSQSPRYKVTKRGQDVALRCDPISGHVSLYWYRQALGQGPEFLTYFNYEAQQDKSGLPNDRFSAERPEGSISTLTIQRTEQRDSAMYRCASSAGGEQFFGPGTRLTVL.

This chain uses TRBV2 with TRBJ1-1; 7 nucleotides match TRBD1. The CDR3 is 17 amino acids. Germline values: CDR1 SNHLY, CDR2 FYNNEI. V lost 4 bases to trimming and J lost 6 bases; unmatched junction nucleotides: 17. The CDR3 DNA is TGTGCCAGCAGTGGGAGTCCCGGGACAGCCGGAGGGGCTGAAGCTTTCTTT. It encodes CASSGSPGTAGGAEAFF.

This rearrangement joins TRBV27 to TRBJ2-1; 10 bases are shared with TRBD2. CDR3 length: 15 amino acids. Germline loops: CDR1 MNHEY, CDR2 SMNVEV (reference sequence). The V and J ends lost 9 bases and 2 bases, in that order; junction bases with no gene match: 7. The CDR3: CASMLGTSAYNEQFF. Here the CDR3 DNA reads TGTGCCAGTATGCTGGGGACTAGCGCCTACAATGAGCAGTTCTTC.

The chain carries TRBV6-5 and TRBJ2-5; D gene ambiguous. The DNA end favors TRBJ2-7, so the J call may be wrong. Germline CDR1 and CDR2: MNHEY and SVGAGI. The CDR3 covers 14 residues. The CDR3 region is CASSYFGPPYEQYF. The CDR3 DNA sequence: TGTGCCAGCAGTTACTTCGGGCCCCCCTACGAGCAGTACTTC.

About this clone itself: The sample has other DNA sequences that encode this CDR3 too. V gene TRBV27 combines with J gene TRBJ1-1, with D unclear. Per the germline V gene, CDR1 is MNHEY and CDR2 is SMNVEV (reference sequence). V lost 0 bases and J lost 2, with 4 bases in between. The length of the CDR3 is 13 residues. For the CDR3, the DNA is TGTGCCAGCAGTTTATCGGAAAACACTGAAGCTTTCTTT. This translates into CASSLSENTEAFF.